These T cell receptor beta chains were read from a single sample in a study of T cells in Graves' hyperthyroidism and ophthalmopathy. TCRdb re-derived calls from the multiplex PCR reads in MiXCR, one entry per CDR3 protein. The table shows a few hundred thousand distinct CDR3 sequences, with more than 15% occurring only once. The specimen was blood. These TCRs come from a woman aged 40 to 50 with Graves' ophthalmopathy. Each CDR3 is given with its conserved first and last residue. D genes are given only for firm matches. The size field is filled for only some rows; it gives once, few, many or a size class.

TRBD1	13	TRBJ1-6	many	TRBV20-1	TGCAGTGCTAGAGAGGGACAGGGTAGGAACCTCCACTTT	CSAREGQGRNLHF
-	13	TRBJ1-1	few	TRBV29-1	TGCAGCGCCCACGGCCAGGGTCGGACTGAAGCTTTCTTT	CSAHGQGRTEAFF
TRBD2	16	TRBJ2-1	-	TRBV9	TGTGCCAGCAGCGTAGTAGGGACTAGCGGGAACAATGAGCAGTTCTTC	CASSVVGTSGNNEQFF
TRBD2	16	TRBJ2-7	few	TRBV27	TGTGCCAGCAGTTCACGGGGGGCCGGGGGGGCCTACGAGCAGTACTTC	CASSSRGAGGAYEQYF
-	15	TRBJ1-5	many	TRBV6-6	TGTGCCAGCAGTTACTCAGGGGATCGCAATCAGCCCCAGCATTTT	CASSYSGDRNQPQHF
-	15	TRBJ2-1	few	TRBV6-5	TGTGCCAGCAGTTATATGACCCCCTCCTACAATGAGCAGTTCTTC	CASSYMTPSYNEQFF
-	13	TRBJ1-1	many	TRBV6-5	TGTGCCAGCAGGCCGGGGATGAACACTGAAGCTTTCTTT	CASRPGMNTEAFF
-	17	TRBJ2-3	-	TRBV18	TGTGCCAGCTCGCGTTACTCCGGGACGGGAAGCACAGATACGCAGTATTTT	CASSRYSGTGSTDTQYF
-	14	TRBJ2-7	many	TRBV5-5	TGTGCCAGCAGCTTCCGGGGGAGTCGTAACGAGCAGTACTTC	CASSFRGSRNEQYF
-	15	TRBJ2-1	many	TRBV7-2	TGTGCCAGCAGCTTAGCGGGGGATGATTACAATGAGCAGTTCTTC	CASSLAGDDYNEQFF
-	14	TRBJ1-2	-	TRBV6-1	TGTGCCAGTCTCCTCTCGGGGGCCGGCTATGGCTACACCTTC	CASLLSGAGYGYTF
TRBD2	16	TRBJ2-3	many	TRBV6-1	TGTGCCAGCAGGTTATTAGCGGGAGGAATGACAGATACGCAGTATTTT	CASRLLAGGMTDTQYF
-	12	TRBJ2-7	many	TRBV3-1	TGTGCCAGCAGCCAACGAGCCTACGAGCAGTACTTC	CASSQRAYEQYF
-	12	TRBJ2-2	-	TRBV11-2	TGTGCCAGCAGCTTAGTTATCGGGGAGCTGTTTTTT	CASSLVIGELFF
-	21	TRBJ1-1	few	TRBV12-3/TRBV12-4	TGTGCCAGCACTCCAAAAATGGGTCCCCGCCAGTGGACCACCTGGGACACTGAAGCTTTCTTT	CASTPKMGPRQWTTWDTEAFF
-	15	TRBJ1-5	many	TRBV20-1	TGCAGTGCTAACTTGGGGGGGGTTAGCAATCAGCCCCAGCATTTT	CSANLGGVSNQPQHF
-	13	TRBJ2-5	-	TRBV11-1	TGTGCCAGCAGTTCCGGGGAAAAAGAGACCCAGTACTTC	CASSSGEKETQYF
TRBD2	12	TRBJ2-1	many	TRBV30	TGTGCCTGGGCAGCGGGAGGGCCCTTGCAGTTCTTC	CAWAAGGPLQFF
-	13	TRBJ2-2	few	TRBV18	TGTGCCAGCTCACCGATGGATGCCGGGGAGCTGTTTTTT	CASSPMDAGELFF
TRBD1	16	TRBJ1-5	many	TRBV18	TGTGCCAGCTCACCTTCCCGGGACAGTATTGGTCAGCCCCAGCATTTT	CASSPSRDSIGQPQHF
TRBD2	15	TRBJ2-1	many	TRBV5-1	TGCGCCAGCAGGCTGCGGGGGGAGGTCTACAATGAGCAGTTCTTC	CASRLRGEVYNEQFF
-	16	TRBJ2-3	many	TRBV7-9	TGTGCCAGCAGCTTGAGTGGGGCCGGCGCCACAGATACGCAGTATTTT	CASSLSGAGATDTQYF
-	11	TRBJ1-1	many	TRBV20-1	TGCAGTGCTAGAGGCCCAGGGAAGGCTTTCTTT	CSARGPGKAFF
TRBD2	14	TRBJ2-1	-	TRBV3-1	TGTGCCAGCAGCCAAAACCTAGCGGGAGTTGAGCAGTTCTTC	CASSQNLAGVEQFF
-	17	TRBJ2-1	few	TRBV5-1	TGCGCCAGCAGTCATGAGGGCTTGACCAACCTATACAATGAGCAGTTCTTC	CASSHEGLTNLYNEQFF
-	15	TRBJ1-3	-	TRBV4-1	TGCGCCAGCAGCCAAGATCAAGGATTTGGAAACACCATATATTTT	CASSQDQGFGNTIYF
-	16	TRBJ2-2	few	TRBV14	TGTGCCAGCAGCCAAGTCGGAGGGACGAACACCGGGGAGCTGTTTTTT	CASSQVGGTNTGELFF
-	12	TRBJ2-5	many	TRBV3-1	TGTGCCAGCAGCCAAGATCAGGAGACCCAGTACTTC	CASSQDQETQYF
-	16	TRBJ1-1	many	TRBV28	TGTGCCAGCAGTTTGTCCATTTTCGGGGGGAACACTGAAGCTTTCTTT	CASSLSIFGGNTEAFF
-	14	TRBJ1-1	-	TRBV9	TGTGCCAGCAGCGTAGGAGTCGCGAACGGAGAAGCTTTCTTT	CASSVGVANGEAFF